This T cell receptor (beta chain) was recorded in a study of blood T cell repertoires in COVID-19. Across the whole study: Samples taken during acute and convalescent COVID-19 were collected in the United States, Italy and Spain. Sources were T cells, B-cell-depleted T cells, or PBMCs; the material itself was cDNA or gDNA.

Authors' data handling: Quantification of nucleated cells was approximated via reference gene primer amplification. TCRdb's table, derived via immunoSEQ multiplex PCR, lists solely in-frame clones and lacks some. That table gives V, J and clone size, and the DNA gave D and trimming. The table shows 150,000 to 200,000 clones, with around four fifths occurring only once. V shed 5 bases and J shed 11 bases, with 27 bases lying between them. The CDR3 has 16 amino acids. CDR1 and CDR2 from the germline V gene are SGHTA and FQGNSA. This chain joins TRBV7-2 and TRBJ1-1, with D perhaps TRBD1 (5 bases). The TCR was taken from a man in his 70s with acute or convalescent COVID-19. The sequenced sample consisted of peripheral blood. The chain's CDR3 is CASSPFQPPGLRVAFF. CDR3 coding DNA: TGTGCCAGCAGCCCTTTTCAACCACCGGGACTCCGGGTGGCTTTCTTT.